One and the same sample provided the 6 T cell receptor beta chains below, sequenced in a study of T cells after yellow fever vaccination. TCRdb used MiXCR to reprocess the 5' RACE reads, holding one entry per CDR3 protein. This sample carries 340,000 or so distinct CDR3 sequences, under 15% of them seen once, and the ten largest clones take 3.2%. The sample consisted of CD4+ T cells sorted from PBMCs, taken 15 days after the yellow fever booster vaccination. All receptors come from a man aged 18 to 29 who received the YFV17D yellow fever vaccine.

The table lists this clonotype with many counts. CDR3 DNA: TGTGCCAGCAGTCCCGCGCGGGGTGAGCAGTTCTTC. Translating it yields CASSPARGEQFF. The rearrangement uses TRBV6-6 and TRBJ2-1; D is perhaps TRBD2 (6 bases). The V gene lost 5 bases and the J gene lost 9 bases, with 11 bases spanning the gap. The CDR3 extends over 12 amino acids. In germline, CDR1 is MNHNY, CDR2 SVGAGI (reference sequence).

The table lists this clonotype with a few counts. The J gene is TRBJ1-6, the V gene TRBV6-1; perhaps TRBD1 as D (6 bases). This CDR3 spans 14 amino acids. Germline CDR1 MNHNS, CDR2 SASEGT. V was shortened by 6 bases and J by 7 bases, with 13 bases between the two germline ends. CDR3 region: CASRTGSTNSPLHF. CDR3 DNA sequence: TGTGCCAGCAGAACAGGGTCTACAAATTCACCCCTCCACTTT.

The rearrangement uses TRBV6-2 or TRBV6-3 and TRBJ2-1; D is unresolved. Germline V CDR1 and CDR2: MNHEY, SVGEGT. The CDR3 sequence is 11 residues long. The V end lost 3 bases, the J end lost 9 bases, and 6 bases lay between the germline ends. CDR3 bases: TGTGCCAGCAGTTATCTGGTTGAGCAGTTCTTC. Amino acid sequence: CASSYLVEQFF.

The rearrangement links TRBV4-3 to TRBJ1-4; D might be TRBD1 (6 bases). Deletions cut 1 base from V and 0 bases from J, with 12 bases between. Germline values: CDR1 LGHNA, CDR2 YSLEER. The CDR3 is 17 residues long. The CDR3 nucleotides are TGCGCCAGCAGCCAAGCGAGGGGGTCATCAACTAATGAAAAACTGTTTTTT. This codes for CASSQARGSSTNEKLFF.

This clonotype appeared once. The chain joins TRBV18 to TRBJ2-7, with D tentatively TRBD1 (6 bases). This CDR3 spans 14 amino acids. Deletions cut 6 bases from V and 4 bases from J, with 16 bases between. Germline V gene data show CDR1 as KGHSH and CDR2 as LQKENI. The CDR3 sequence: CASSQTGLVYEQYF. CDR3 bases: TGTGCCAGCTCGCAAACAGGGCTGGTTTACGAGCAGTACTTC.

This clonotype was counted many times. The rearrangement links TRBV7-9 to TRBJ2-3; D not certain. The CDR3 has 11 amino acids. V was shortened by 3 bases and J by 5 bases, with 3 bases between the two germline ends. Germline V lookup: CDR1 SEHNR, CDR2 FQNEAQ (reference sequence). The DNA for the CDR3 is TGTGCCAGCAGCTTGAAAGATACGCAGTATTTT. Protein product: CASSLKDTQYF.